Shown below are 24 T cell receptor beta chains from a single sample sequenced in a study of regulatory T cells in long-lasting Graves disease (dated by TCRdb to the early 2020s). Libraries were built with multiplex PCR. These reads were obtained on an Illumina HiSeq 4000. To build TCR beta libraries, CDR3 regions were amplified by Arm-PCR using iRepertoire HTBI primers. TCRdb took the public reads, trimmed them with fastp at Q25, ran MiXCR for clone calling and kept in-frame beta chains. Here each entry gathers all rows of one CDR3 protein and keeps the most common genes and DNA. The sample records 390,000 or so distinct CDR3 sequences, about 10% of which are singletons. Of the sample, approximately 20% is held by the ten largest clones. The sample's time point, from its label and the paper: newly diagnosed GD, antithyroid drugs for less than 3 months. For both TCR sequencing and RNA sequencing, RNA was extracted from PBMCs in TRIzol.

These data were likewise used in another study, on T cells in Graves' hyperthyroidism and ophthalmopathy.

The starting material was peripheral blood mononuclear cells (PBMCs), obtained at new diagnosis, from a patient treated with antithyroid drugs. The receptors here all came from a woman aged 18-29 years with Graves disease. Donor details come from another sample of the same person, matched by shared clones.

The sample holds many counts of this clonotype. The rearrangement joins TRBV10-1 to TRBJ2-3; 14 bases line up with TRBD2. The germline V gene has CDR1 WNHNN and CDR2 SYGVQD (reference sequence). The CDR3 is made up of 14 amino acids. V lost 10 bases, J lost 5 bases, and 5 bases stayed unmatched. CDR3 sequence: CATSGLAGEDTQYF. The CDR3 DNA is TGCGCCACCTCGGGACTAGCGGGAGAAGATACGCAGTATTTT.

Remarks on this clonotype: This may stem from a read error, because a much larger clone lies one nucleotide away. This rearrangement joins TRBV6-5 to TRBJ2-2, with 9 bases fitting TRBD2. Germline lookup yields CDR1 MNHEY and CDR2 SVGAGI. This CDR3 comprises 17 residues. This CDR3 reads CASSYSLAGANIGELFF. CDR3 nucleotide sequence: TGTGCCAGCAGTTACTCGTTAGCGGGGGCTAACATCGGGGAGCTGTTTTTT.

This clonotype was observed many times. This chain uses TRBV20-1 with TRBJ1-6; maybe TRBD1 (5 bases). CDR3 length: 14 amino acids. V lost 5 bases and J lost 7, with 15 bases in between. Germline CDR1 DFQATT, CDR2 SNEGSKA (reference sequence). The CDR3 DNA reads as TGCAGTGCTGGATCAGGTCGGGGGAATTCACCCCTCCACTTT. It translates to CSAGSGRGNSPLHF.

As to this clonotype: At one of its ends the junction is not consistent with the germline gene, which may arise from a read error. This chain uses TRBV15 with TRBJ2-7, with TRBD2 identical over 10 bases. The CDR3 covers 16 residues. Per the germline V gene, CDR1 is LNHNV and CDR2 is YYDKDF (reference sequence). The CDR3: CATSRDALAGAYVQYF. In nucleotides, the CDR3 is TGTGCCACCAGCAGAGATGCTCTAGCGGGAGCCTACGTGCAGTACTTC.

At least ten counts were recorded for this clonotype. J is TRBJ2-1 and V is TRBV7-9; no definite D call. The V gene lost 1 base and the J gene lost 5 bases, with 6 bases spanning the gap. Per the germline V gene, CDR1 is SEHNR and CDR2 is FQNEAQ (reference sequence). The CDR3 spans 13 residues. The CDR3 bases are TGTGCCAGCAGCTTAGGCTCAAACAATGAGCAGTTCTTC. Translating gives CASSLGSNNEQFF.

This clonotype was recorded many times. Here the CDR3 DNA reads TGTGCCAGCAGTCCCGGGACAGGGCTCAGCGGAGTCTACAATGAGCAGTTCTTC. This sequence encodes CASSPGTGLSGVYNEQFF. The chain joins TRBV28 to TRBJ2-1, with 9 bases identical to TRBD1. V was pared by 5 bases and J by 3 bases, with 14 bases of the junction left unmatched. Germline V gene sequence: CDR1 MDHEN, CDR2 SYDVKM. This CDR3 is built from 18 residues.

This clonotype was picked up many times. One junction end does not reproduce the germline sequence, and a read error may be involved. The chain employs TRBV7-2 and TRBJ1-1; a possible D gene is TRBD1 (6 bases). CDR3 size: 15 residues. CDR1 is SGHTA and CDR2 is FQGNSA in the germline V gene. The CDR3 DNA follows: TGTGCCAGCAGCTTAGAGCCGCTAACCGGGACACCCGATGGGTTT. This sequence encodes CASSLEPLTGTPDGF.

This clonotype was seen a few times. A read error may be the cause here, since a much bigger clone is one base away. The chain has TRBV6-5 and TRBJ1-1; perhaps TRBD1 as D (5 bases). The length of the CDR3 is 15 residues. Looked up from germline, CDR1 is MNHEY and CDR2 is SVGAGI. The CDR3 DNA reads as TGTGCCAGCAGTTTCCCGGGACTGTTGAACACTGGAGCTTTCTTT. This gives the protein CASSFPGLLNTGAFF.

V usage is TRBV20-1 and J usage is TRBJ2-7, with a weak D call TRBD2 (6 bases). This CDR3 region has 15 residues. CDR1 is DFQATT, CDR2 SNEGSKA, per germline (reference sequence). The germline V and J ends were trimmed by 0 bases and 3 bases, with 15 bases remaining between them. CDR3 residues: CSAREFTGEIYEQYF. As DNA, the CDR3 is TGCAGTGCTAGAGAGTTCACGGGAGAGATCTACGAGCAGTACTTC.

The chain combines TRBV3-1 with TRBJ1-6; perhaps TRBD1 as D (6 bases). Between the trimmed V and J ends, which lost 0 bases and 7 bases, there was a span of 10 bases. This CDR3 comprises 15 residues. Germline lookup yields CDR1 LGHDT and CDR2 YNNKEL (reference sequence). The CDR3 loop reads CASSQEARGNSPLHF. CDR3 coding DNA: TGTGCCAGCAGCCAAGAGGCCAGGGGCAATTCACCCCTCCACTTT.

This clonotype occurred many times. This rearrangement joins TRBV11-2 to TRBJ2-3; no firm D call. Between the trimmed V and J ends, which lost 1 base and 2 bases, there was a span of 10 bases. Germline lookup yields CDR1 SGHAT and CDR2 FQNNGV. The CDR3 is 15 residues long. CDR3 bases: TGTGCCAGCAGCTTAGTTGGTAAATACACAGATACGCAGTATTTT. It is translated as CASSLVGKYTDTQYF. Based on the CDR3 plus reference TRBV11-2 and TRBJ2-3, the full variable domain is EAGVAQSPRYKIIEKRQSVAFWCNPISGHATLYWYQQILGQGPKLLIQFQNNGVVDDSQLPKDRFSAERLKGVDSTLKIQPAKLEDSAVYLCASSLVGKYTDTQYFGPGTRLTVL.

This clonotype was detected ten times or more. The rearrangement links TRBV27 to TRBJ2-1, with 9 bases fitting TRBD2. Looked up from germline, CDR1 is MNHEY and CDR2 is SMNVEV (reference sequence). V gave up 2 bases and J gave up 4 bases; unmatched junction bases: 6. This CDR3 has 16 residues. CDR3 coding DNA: TGTGCCAGCAGTTTAAATCGACTAGCGGCATACAATGAGCAGTTCTTC. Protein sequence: CASSLNRLAAYNEQFF.

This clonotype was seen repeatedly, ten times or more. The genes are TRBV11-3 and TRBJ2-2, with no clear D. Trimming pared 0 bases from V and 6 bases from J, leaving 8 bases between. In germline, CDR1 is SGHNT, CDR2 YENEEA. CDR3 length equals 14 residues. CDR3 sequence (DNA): TGTGCCAGCAGCTTAGAACCCGAAGCCGGGGAGCTGTTTTTT. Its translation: CASSLEPEAGELFF.

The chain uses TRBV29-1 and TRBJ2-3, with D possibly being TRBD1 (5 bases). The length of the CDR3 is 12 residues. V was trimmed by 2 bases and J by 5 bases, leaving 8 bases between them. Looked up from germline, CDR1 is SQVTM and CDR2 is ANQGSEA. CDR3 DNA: TGCAGCGTTGAAAGGGGTCGAGATACGCAGTATTTT. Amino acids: CSVERGRDTQYF.

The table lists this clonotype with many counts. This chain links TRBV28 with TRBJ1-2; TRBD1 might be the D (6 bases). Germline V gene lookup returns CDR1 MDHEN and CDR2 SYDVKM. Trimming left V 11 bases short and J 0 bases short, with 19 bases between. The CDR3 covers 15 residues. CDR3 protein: CACKGGAMANYGYTF. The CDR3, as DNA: TGTGCCTGTAAAGGGGGAGCCATGGCTAACTATGGCTACACCTTC.

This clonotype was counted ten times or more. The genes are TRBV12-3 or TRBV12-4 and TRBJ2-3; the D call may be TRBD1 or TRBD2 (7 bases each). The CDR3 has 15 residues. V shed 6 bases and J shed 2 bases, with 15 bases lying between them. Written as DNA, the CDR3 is TGTGCCAGCAGCCCCAGGGGGGGAAACACAGATACGCAGTATTTT. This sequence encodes CASSPRGGNTDTQYF.

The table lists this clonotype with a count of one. The CDR3 DNA reads as TGCGCCAGCAGCCAAGATGGCCTGGGGGAAGAGACCCAGTACTTC. This gives the protein CASSQDGLGEETQYF. The chain carries TRBV4-1 and TRBJ2-5; D tentatively reads TRBD1 or TRBD2 (5 bases each). Looked up from germline, CDR1 is MGHRA and CDR2 is YSYEKL. The CDR3 contains 15 residues. The V end lost 0 bases, the J end lost 3 bases, and 11 bases lay between the germline ends.

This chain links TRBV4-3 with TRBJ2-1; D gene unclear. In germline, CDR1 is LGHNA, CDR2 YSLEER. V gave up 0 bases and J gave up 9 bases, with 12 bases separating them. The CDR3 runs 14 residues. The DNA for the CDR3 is TGCGCCAGCAGCCAAGAGATTACAGTACTTGAGCAGTTCTTC. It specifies CASSQEITVLEQFF.

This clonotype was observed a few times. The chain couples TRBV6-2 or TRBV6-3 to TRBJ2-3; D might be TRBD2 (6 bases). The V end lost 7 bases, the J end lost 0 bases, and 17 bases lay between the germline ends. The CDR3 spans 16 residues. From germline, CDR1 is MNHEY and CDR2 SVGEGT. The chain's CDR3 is CASKTISGTSTDTQYF. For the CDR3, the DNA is TGTGCCAGCAAAACAATTAGCGGTACTAGCACAGATACGCAGTATTTT.

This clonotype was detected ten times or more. The CDR3 nucleotides are TGTGCCAGCAGTCAATTGCGCAATGAGCAGTTCTTC. Residues: CASSQLRNEQFF. The chain uses TRBV7-9 and TRBJ2-1; D gene unclear. Germline V gene data show CDR1 as SEHNR and CDR2 as FQNEAQ (reference sequence). The germline V and J ends were trimmed by 6 bases and 6 bases, with 9 bases remaining between them. The CDR3 contains 12 residues.

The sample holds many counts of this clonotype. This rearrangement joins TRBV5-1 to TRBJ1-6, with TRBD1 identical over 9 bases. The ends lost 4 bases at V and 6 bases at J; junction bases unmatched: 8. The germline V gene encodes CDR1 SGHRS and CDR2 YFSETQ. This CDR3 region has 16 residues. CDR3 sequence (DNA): TGCGCCAGCAGCGGGGGACAGGGTCTACCTAATTCACCCCTCCACTTT. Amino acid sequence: CASSGGQGLPNSPLHF. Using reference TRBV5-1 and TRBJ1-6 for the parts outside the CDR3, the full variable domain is KAGVTQTPRYLIKTRGQQVTLSCSPISGHRSVSWYQQTPGQGLQFLFEYFSETQRNKGNFPGRFSGRQFSNSRSEMNVSTLELGDSALYLCASSGGQGLPNSPLHFGNGTRLTVT.

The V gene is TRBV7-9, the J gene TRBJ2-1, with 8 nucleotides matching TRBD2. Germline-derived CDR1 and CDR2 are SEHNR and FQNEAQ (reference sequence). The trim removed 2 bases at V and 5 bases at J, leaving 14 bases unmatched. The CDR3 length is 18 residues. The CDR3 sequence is CASSLYPVLLAGDNEQFF. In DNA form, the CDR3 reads TGTGCCAGCAGCTTATATCCCGTTTTGCTAGCGGGTGACAATGAGCAGTTCTTC.

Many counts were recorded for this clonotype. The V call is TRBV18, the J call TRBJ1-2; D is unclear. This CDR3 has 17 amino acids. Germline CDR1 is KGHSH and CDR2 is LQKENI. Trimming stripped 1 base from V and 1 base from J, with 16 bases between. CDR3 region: CASSPRIQNFLNYGYTF. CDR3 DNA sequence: TGTGCCAGCTCACCACGGATACAGAACTTCCTTAACTATGGCTACACCTTC.

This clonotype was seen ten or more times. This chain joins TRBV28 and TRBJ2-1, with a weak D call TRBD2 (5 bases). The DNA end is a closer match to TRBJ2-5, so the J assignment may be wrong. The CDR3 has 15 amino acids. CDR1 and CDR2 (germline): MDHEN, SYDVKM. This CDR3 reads CASSSDGWRQETQYF. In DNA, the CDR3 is TGTGCCAGCAGTTCGGACGGGTGGAGGCAAGAGACCCAGTACTTC.